This T cell receptor (beta chain) was identified in a study of cytomegalovirus exposure and HLA in healthy donors. Study information: The roughly 120 validation repertoires, a later analysis reported, used the same platform as the approximately 700 first-cohort repertoires.

The protocol was immunoSEQ multiplex PCR, while the TCRdb copy is restricted to in-frame clones and leaves out a portion. The profile shows 150,000 to 160,000 clones, about 86% of them singletons. Germline V gene data show CDR1 as MNHEY and CDR2 as SMNVEV (reference sequence). This CDR3 is built from 16 residues. V trimming: 5 bases; J trimming: 5 bases; junction bases outside the gene matches: 8. In the case of this clone: Antigen specificity is unknown.

The study, taken as a whole, reports: Per published reports, the classifier diagnosed cytomegalovirus status with high specificity and sensitivity.

This chain joins TRBV27 and TRBJ2-3; TRBD1 agrees at 12 bases. This sequence was found in a human donor in good health. Sequencing input: PBMCs. Written as DNA, the CDR3 is TGTGCCAGCAGTCCGTCGGGGACAGGGGGCATAGATACGCAGTATTTT. Translating it yields CASSPSGTGGIDTQYF.